The 18 T cell receptor beta chains in this list originate from one sample, sequenced in a study of sequential checkpoint blockade in melanoma. The treatment was: randomized to nivolumab then ipilimumab (arm A) or the reverse (arm B). Here immunoSEQ multiplex PCR was the method, and the copy in TCRdb shows in-frame clones only, minus some. In the table there are more than 6,500 clones, roughly 20% of which are singletons. The sequencing used tumor tissue (inferred from file names), collected from a patient given nivolumab and ipilimumab in sequence. The receptors originated from a human donor with melanoma.

The rearrangement uses TRBV6-8 and TRBJ2-6, with D possibly being TRBD1 (6 bases). The V gene's germline CDR1 is MNHGY and CDR2 SAAAGT. CDR3 length: 16 residues. V lost 7 bases and J 0 bases, leaving 13 bases between the germline ends. The CDR3: CASIHSDSSGANVLTF. CDR3 sequence (DNA): TGTGCCAGCATTCACTCGGACAGCTCTGGGGCCAACGTCCTGACTTTC.

The chain has TRBV18 and TRBJ1-2; no clear D. Germline CDR1 KGHSH, CDR2 LQKENI. Trimming took off 4 bases at V and 8 bases at J, with 17 bases between the two ends. There are 14 residues in the CDR3. In nucleotides, the CDR3 is TGTGCCAGCTCACACGAGCGGACGAGCTACGGCTACACCTTC. Protein: CASSHERTSYGYTF. The full variable domain, rest sourced from reference TRBV18 and TRBJ1-2, is NAGVMQNPRHLVRRRGQEARLRCSPMKGHSHVYWYRQLPEEGLKFMVYLQKENIIDESGMPKERFSAEFPKEGPSILRIQQVVRGDSAAYFCASSHERTSYGYTFGSGTRLTVV.

CDR3 protein: CATSRGSAEETQYF. CDR3 nucleotides: TGTGCCACCAGCAGAGGTAGCGCAGAAGAGACCCAGTACTTC. J is TRBJ2-5 and V is TRBV15, with D possibly TRBD2 on 5 matching bases. CDR1 and CDR2 from the germline V gene are LNHNV and YYDKDF (reference sequence). CDR3 length: 14 residues. V dropped 1 base and J dropped 3 bases, with 9 bases sitting between them.

Sample share makes this clone large. The genes are TRBV6-8 and TRBJ1-4; 8 nucleotides align to TRBD1. Germline-derived CDR1 and CDR2 are MNHGY and SAAAGT. Losses at the gene ends were 3 bases for V and 7 bases for J; bases not matched to a gene: 4. CDR3 length: 14 residues. CDR3 nucleotide sequence: TGTGCCAGCAGTTATCGGACAGGGAGTGAAAAACTGTTTTTT. Translation gives CASSYRTGSEKLFF.

This clone is deemed medium-sized. The genes are TRBV9 and TRBJ2-7; 11 bases align to TRBD1. CDR3 length equals 16 residues. Germline CDR1 reads SGDLS; CDR2 reads YYNGEE. Losses at the gene ends were 0 bases for V and 5 bases for J; bases not matched to a gene: 7. DNA of the CDR3: TGTGCCAGCAGCGTAGAGGGTTGGGGACAGGGGGACGAGCAGTACTTC. Its protein is CASSVEGWGQGDEQYF.

This clone has ten or more counts. V gene TRBV11-3 combines with J gene TRBJ2-7; 7 bases are shared with TRBD1. Germline trimming cut 5 bases from V and 3 bases from J; bases unmatched to any gene: 7. Looked up from germline, CDR1 is SGHNT and CDR2 is YENEEA. This CDR3 region has 14 residues. The CDR3 nucleotides are TGTGCCAGCAGCCTGGACAGGACTTACTACGAGCAGTACTTC. Translated, it gives CASSLDRTYYEQYF.

This clone was found a few times. The chain is built from TRBV19 and TRBJ1-6; D unresolved. CDR1 is LNHDA, CDR2 SQIVND, per germline (reference sequence). With 3 bases removed from V and 8 bases from J, the gap between germline ends came to 14 bases. The CDR3 runs 15 residues. In DNA form, the CDR3 reads TGTGCCAGTAGTATCTCTTGGGCGGCGGATTCACCCCTCCACTTT. The encoded protein is CASSISWAADSPLHF.

The chain has TRBV6-8 and TRBJ2-1; D gene uncertain. V was trimmed by 8 bases and J by 0 bases, leaving 8 bases between them. The CDR3 is made up of 13 amino acids. Per the germline V gene, CDR1 is MNHGY and CDR2 is SAAAGT. The CDR3 region has the DNA TGTGCCAGCTTGGGGTTCTCCTACAATGAGCAGTTCTTC. Residues: CASLGFSYNEQFF.

This clone was counted many times. Other DNA sequences in this sample translate to the same CDR3. J is TRBJ1-2 and V is TRBV11-3; 9 bases agree with TRBD1. This CDR3 has 15 amino acids. The germline CDR1 and CDR2 sequences are SGHNT and YENEEA. With V trimmed by 3 bases and J by 4 bases, 6 bases remained unmatched. The CDR3 nucleotides read TGTGCCAGCAGCTTCACAGGGGGCGCTAGCTATGGCTACACCTTC. Amino acid sequence: CASSFTGGASYGYTF. The full variable domain, in which reference TRBV11-3 and TRBJ1-2 provide the parts outside the CDR3, is EAGVVQSPRYKIIEKKQPVAFWCNPISGHNTLYWYLQNLGQGPELLIRYENEEAVDDSQLPKDRFSAERLKGVDSTLKIQPAELGDSAVYLCASSFTGGASYGYTFGSGTRLTVV.

V and J are TRBV19 and TRBJ1-6, with 9 bases that match TRBD1. The length of the CDR3 is 16 residues. Germline CDR1 LNHDA, CDR2 SQIVND (reference sequence). The J segment lost 7 bases and the V segment lost 5 bases, leaving 9 bases of the junction unmatched. The CDR3 nucleotides read TGTGCCAGTAGTGAACAAACCGGGACAGGGAATTCACCCCTCCACTTT. It is translated as CASSEQTGTGNSPLHF.

V and J are TRBV5-1 and TRBJ2-1, with 9 bases matching TRBD1. The CDR3 runs 17 residues. From germline, CDR1 is SGHRS and CDR2 YFSETQ. V shed 0 bases and J 9 bases; nucleotides not matched to a gene: 13. The CDR3: CASSLVIVGQGRSEQFF. Here the CDR3 DNA reads TGCGCCAGCAGCTTGGTCATCGTGGGACAGGGACGGAGTGAGCAGTTCTTC.

The chain employs TRBV4-1 and TRBJ2-6; D gene ambiguous. V gave up 0 bases and J gave up 4 bases, with 4 bases separating them. This CDR3 has 14 residues. Germline CDR1 and CDR2: MGHRA and YSYEKL. The CDR3 here is CASSQEPGANVLTF. The CDR3 nucleotides are TGCGCCAGCAGCCAAGAACCAGGGGCCAACGTCCTGACTTTC.

This clone occurred a few times. V is TRBV9 and J is TRBJ2-3; 12 bases are shared with TRBD2. V dropped 7 bases and J dropped 5; count of bases not matched to a gene: 8. This CDR3 contains 15 residues. Germline CDR1 reads SGDLS; CDR2 reads YYNGEE. CDR3 coding DNA: TGTGCCAGCGGATCACTAGCGGGGGGAGGAGATACGCAGTATTTT. The encoded protein is CASGSLAGGGDTQYF.

This clone showed up many times. V and J are TRBV7-2 and TRBJ2-5, with D tentatively TRBD1 (5 bases). The germline V gene encodes CDR1 SGHTA and CDR2 FQGNSA. V lost 10 bases to trimming and J lost 4 bases, with 16 bases between them. The CDR3 has 13 residues. CDR3 in DNA: TGTGCCACCAACCACCAGGGCGGAGAGACCCAGTACTTC. Protein sequence: CATNHQGGETQYF.

V gene TRBV6-8 combines with J gene TRBJ2-1; possible D gene TRBD2, 5 bases. The CDR3 totals 14 residues. Germline V gene sequence: CDR1 MNHGY, CDR2 SAAAGT. V was trimmed by 5 bases and J by 5 bases, leaving 13 bases between them. CDR3 coding DNA: TGTGCCAGCAGTGATTGGACTCCCAACAATGAGCAGTTCTTC. It codes for CASSDWTPNNEQFF.

The gene calls are TRBV19 and TRBJ2-6; a possible D gene is TRBD2 (5 bases). The V end lost 10 bases, the J end lost 4 bases, and 20 bases lay between the germline ends. Germline lookup yields CDR1 LNHDA and CDR2 SQIVND (reference sequence). The length of the CDR3 is 16 residues. The CDR3 sequence: CATKRAGYAGANVLTF. Written as DNA, the CDR3 is TGTGCCACCAAGAGGGCAGGTTACGCCGGGGCCAACGTCCTGACTTTC.

This rearrangement joins TRBV18 to TRBJ1-1, with a weak D call TRBD1 (5 bases). Germline values: CDR1 KGHSH, CDR2 LQKENI. This CDR3 has 15 residues. V was cut by 4 bases and J by 2 bases, with 14 bases left in between. CDR3 protein: CASSLAGAANTEAFF. The CDR3 coding sequence is TGTGCCAGCTCACTAGCCGGGGCAGCTAACACTGAAGCTTTCTTT.

The chain has TRBV7-4 and TRBJ1-1, with a tentative D call TRBD1 (5 bases). V lost 4 bases and J lost 1, with 7 bases in between. The CDR3 is 13 residues long. Looked up from germline, CDR1 is SGHVT and CDR2 is SQSDAQ. Written as DNA, the CDR3 is TGTGCCAGCAGCTCACAGGAGAACACTGAAGCTTTCTTT. Translation: CASSSQENTEAFF.